The 12 T cell receptor beta chains below were found in one sample sequenced in a study of T cells in Graves' hyperthyroidism and ophthalmopathy. RNA transcripts yielded amplified TCR beta CDR3 regions. When the TCR CDR3 underwent first-round RT-PCR, the HTBI primer set was used. TCRdb ran MiXCR on the multiplex PCR reads and lists one entry per CDR3 protein. Found here are 700,000 or so distinct CDR3 sequences, 16% of them singletons; the top ten hold under 10%. The sample consisted of blood. These receptors all come from a man aged 18 to 29 with Graves' hyperthyroidism.

This clonotype was found a few times. V and J are TRBV28 and TRBJ2-2; either TRBD1 or TRBD2 may fit D (7 bases each). This CDR3 is built from 14 residues. CDR1 MDHEN and CDR2 SYDVKM come from the germline V gene. V was cut by 1 base and J by 8 bases, with 11 bases left in between. CDR3 nucleotide sequence: TGTGCCAGCAGTTTATTCCAGGGGGGGGGGGAGCTGTTTTTT. Translated: CASSLFQGGGELFF.

This clonotype was observed a handful of times. This sequence joins TRBV7-9 and TRBJ2-3; D is perhaps TRBD1 (6 bases). The CDR3 sequence is 16 residues long. Germline CDR1 reads SEHNR; CDR2 reads FQNEAQ (reference sequence). The V and J ends lost 3 bases and 3 bases respectively, with 16 bases between them. The CDR3 sequence: CASSFGGPSPTDTQYF. In nucleotides, the CDR3 is TGTGCCAGCAGCTTTGGGGGCCCGTCCCCTACAGATACGCAGTATTTT.

This clonotype turned up a few times. J is TRBJ2-5 and V is TRBV19, with 13 bases lining up with TRBD2. There are 15 residues in the CDR3. Looked up from germline, CDR1 is LNHDA and CDR2 is SQIVND (reference sequence). The J segment lost 4 bases and the V segment lost 4 bases, leaving 3 bases of the junction unmatched. CDR3 loop: CASSTGTSGTETQYF. DNA of the CDR3: TGTGCCAGTAGTACCGGGACTAGCGGGACAGAGACCCAGTACTTC.

There are many counts of this clonotype. V is TRBV2 and J is TRBJ2-7; D is ambiguous. The CDR3 is made up of 12 amino acids. From germline, CDR1 is SNHLY and CDR2 FYNNEI. V lost 7 bases and J lost 6, with 13 bases in between. CDR3 in amino acids: CASTHFPSEQYF. The CDR3 coding sequence is TGTGCCAGCACCCACTTTCCGAGCGAGCAGTACTTC.

This clonotype was observed many times. The chain recombines TRBV2 with TRBJ1-1, with D unresolved. The CDR3 length is 15 residues. The V end lost 2 bases, the J end lost 0 bases, and 10 bases lay between the germline ends. CDR1 is SNHLY and CDR2 is FYNNEI in the germline V gene. The CDR3, as DNA: TGTGCCAGCAGTGAACACGGCTTTATGAACACTGAAGCTTTCTTT. Its translation is CASSEHGFMNTEAFF.

This clonotype was counted only a few times. The chain links TRBV18 to TRBJ1-1, with D unresolved. The V end lost 8 bases, the J end lost 0 bases, and 13 bases lay between the germline ends. The CDR3 has 14 residues. CDR1 is KGHSH, CDR2 LQKENI, per germline. In DNA form, the CDR3 reads TGTGCCAGCCCAAAGTCACGGTTGAACACTGAAGCTTTCTTT. It translates to CASPKSRLNTEAFF.

This clonotype was counted ten times or more. The rearrangement joins TRBV7-8 to TRBJ1-1; unclear D gene. Trimming shortened V by 1 base and J by 4 bases, and 16 bases separated the two germline ends. The CDR3 sequence is 16 residues long. Germline V gene lookup returns CDR1 SGHVS and CDR2 FQNEAQ. The CDR3 loop reads CASSLEVVLGSTEAFF. CDR3 coding DNA: TGTGCCAGCAGCTTAGAGGTTGTGCTCGGCTCCACTGAAGCTTTCTTT.

The table lists this clonotype with many counts. The chain has TRBV11-3 and TRBJ2-2, with D maybe TRBD2 (6 bases). Germline loops: CDR1 SGHNT, CDR2 YENEEA. V was pared by 5 bases and J by 9 bases, with 13 bases between. This CDR3 region has 13 residues. CDR3 amino acids: CASSPEGNRELFF. Here the CDR3 DNA reads TGTGCCAGCAGCCCGGAGGGCAACCGGGAGCTGTTTTTT.

The chain links TRBV20-1 to TRBJ2-5; D gene unclear. Germline-derived CDR1 and CDR2 are DFQATT and SNEGSKA (reference sequence). This CDR3 comprises 14 residues. The V gene lost 6 bases and the J gene lost 5 bases, with 19 bases spanning the gap. The CDR3 sequence is CSANPTIVGETQYF. In nucleotides, the CDR3 is TGCAGTGCCAATCCTACCATAGTCGGGGAGACCCAGTACTTC.

This clonotype was recorded at least ten times. J is TRBJ1-1 and V is TRBV2, with D hard to call. This CDR3 contains 14 residues. Trimming took off 5 bases at V and 1 base at J, with 11 bases between the two ends. Germline V gene sequence: CDR1 SNHLY, CDR2 FYNNEI. This CDR3 reads CASSFSGRNTEAFF. In DNA, the CDR3 is TGTGCCAGCAGTTTCTCAGGCCGGAACACTGAAGCTTTCTTT.

The chain links TRBV5-6 to TRBJ2-7; a weak D match, TRBD1 (6 bases). The V and J ends lost 4 bases and 4 bases respectively, with 15 bases between them. Germline V lookup: CDR1 SGHDT, CDR2 YYEEEE. This CDR3 has 14 amino acids. The chain's CDR3 is CASSGFRGGYEQYF. CDR3 nucleotide sequence: TGTGCCAGCAGCGGCTTCAGGGGCGGGTACGAGCAGTACTTC.

In this sample, this clonotype turned up many times. This CDR3 reads CACDRIPYEQYF. CDR3 in DNA: TGTGCCTGTGACAGGATCCCCTACGAGCAGTACTTC. The rearrangement joins TRBV30 to TRBJ2-7, with a weak D call TRBD1 (6 bases). Looked up from germline, CDR1 is GTSNPN and CDR2 is SVGIG (reference sequence). The V and J ends lost 6 bases and 2 bases respectively, with 11 bases between them. The CDR3 has 12 amino acids.